The following is a T cell receptor (beta chain) sequence with its context. Only cases whose brain tissue showed the highest T cell transcript signatures were sequenced. Patients received at least one anti-epileptic drug before surgery. These data are taken from a study of brain T cells in children with intractable seizures. Produced via immunoSEQ multiplex PCR; TCRdb's table is partial and in-frame only. Of just under 65,000 clones detected, approximately 95% appear once; the ten largest clones hold approximately 0.37%. The receptor's source is a boy in the first two years of life with focal cortical dysplasia and intractable seizures. The source was peripheral blood, collected at surgery.

This CDR3 reads CASSRAGETQYF. Written as DNA, the CDR3 is TGTGCCAGCAGTCGAGCCGGGGAGACCCAGTACTTC. The chain recombines TRBV28 with TRBJ2-5, with D hard to call. This CDR3 is 12 amino acids long. CDR1 is MDHEN, CDR2 SYDVKM, per germline. V lost 5 bases to trimming and J lost 5 bases, with 9 bases between them.